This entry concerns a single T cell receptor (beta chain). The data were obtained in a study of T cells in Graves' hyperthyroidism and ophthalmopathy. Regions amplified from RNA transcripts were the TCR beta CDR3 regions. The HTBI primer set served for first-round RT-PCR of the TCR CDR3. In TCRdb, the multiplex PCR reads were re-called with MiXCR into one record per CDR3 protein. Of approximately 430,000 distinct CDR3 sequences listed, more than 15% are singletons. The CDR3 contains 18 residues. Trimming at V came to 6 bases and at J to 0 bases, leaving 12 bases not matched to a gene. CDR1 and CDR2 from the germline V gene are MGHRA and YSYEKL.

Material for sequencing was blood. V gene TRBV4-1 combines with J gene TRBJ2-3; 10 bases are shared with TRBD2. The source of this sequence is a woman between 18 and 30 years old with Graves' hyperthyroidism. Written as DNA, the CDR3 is TGCGCCAGCAGGGCGACTAGCGGGCCTTCCTCTAGCACAGATACGCAGTATTTT. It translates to CASRATSGPSSSTDTQYF.